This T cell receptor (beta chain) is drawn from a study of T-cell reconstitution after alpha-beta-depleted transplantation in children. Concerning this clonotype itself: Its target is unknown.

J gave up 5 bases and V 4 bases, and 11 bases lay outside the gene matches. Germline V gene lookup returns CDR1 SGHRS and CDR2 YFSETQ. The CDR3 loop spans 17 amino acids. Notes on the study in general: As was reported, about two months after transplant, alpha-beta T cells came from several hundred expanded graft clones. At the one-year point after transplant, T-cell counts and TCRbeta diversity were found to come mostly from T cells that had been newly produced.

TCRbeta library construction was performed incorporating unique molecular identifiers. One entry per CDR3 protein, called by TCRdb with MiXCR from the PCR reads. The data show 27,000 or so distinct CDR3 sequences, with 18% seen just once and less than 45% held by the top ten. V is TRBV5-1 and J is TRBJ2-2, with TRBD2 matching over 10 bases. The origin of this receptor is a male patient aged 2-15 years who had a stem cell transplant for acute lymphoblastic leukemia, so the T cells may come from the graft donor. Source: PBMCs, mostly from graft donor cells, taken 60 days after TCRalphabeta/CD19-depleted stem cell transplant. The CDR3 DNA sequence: TGCGCCAGCAGCCTACTAACTAGCGGGGTCCGAACCGGGGAGCTGTTTTTT. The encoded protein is CASSLLTSGVRTGELFF.